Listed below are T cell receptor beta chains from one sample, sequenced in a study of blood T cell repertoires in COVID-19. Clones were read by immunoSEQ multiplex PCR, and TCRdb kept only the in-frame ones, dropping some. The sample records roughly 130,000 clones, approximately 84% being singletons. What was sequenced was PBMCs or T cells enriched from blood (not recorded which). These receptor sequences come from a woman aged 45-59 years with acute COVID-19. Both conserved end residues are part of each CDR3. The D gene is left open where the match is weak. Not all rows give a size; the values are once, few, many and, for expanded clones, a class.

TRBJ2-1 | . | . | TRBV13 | CASSLAPSSYNEQFF | TGTGCCAGCAGCTTAGCCCCTAGCTCCTACAATGAGCAGTTCTTC
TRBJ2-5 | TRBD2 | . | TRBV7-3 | CASSLASGETQYF | TGTGCCAGCAGCTTGGCTAGCGGGGAGACCCAGTACTTC
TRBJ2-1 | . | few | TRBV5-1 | CASSPTRTYNEQFF | TGCGCCAGCAGCCCAACTAGGACCTACAATGAGCAGTTCTTC
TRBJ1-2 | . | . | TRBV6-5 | CASSNEVSFGYTF | TGTGCCAGCAGCAACGAGGTGTCGTTCGGCTACACCTTC
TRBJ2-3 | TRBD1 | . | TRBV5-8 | CASSVGTGASTDTQYF | TGTGCCAGCAGTGTCGGGACAGGGGCCTCCACAGATACGCAGTATTTT
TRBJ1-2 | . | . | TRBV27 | CASSLRGGYGYTF | TGTGCCAGCAGTTTGAGAGGGGGCTATGGCTACACCTTC
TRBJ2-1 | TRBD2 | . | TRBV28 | CASSLRAGGGEQFF | TGTGCCAGCAGTTTACGGGCGGGAGGGGGTGAGCAGTTCTTC
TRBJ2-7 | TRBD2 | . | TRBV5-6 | CASSTPTSGDPYEQYF | TGTGCCAGCAGCACCCCGACTAGCGGCGACCCCTACGAGCAGTACTTC
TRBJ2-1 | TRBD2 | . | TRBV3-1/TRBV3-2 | CASSHIAGPNEQFF | TGTGCCAGCAGCCATATAGCGGGACCCAATGAGCAGTTCTTC
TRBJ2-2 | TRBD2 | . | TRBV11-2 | CASSYTSGRDTGELFF | TGTGCCAGCAGCTATACTAGCGGGAGAGACACCGGGGAGCTGTTTTTT
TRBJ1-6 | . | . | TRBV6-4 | CASSVTSSYNSPLHF | TGTGCCAGCAGTGTCACCAGCTCCTATAATTCACCCCTCCACTTT
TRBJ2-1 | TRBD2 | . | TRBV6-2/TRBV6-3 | CASSYAKGTSGANEQFF | TGTGCCAGCAGTTATGCGAAGGGTACTAGCGGGGCCAATGAGCAGTTCTTC
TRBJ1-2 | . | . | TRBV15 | CANPPGPGPNYGYTF | TGTGCCAACCCCCCCGGACCAGGGCCTAACTATGGCTACACCTTC
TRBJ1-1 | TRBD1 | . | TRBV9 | CASNRQGNTEAFF | TGTGCCAGCAACCGACAGGGGAACACTGAAGCTTTCTTT
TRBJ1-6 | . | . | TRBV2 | CASSEDTGYNSPLHF | TGTGCCAGCAGTGAAGACACGGGCTATAATTCACCCCTCCACTTT
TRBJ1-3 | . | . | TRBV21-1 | CASRKRDLRNTIYF | TGTGCCAGCAGAAAGCGGGACTTAAGAAACACCATATATTTT
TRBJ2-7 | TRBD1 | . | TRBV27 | CASSLFSTRDRVLGRSEQYF | TGTGCCAGCAGTTTATTCTCAACTCGGGACAGGGTCCTCGGGCGAAGTGAGCAGTACTTC
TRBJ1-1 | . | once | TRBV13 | CASSTLEDMNTEAFF | TGTGCCAGCAGCACCCTAGAGGACATGAACACTGAAGCTTTCTTT
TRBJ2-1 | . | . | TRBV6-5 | CASKASWASYNEQFF | TGTGCCAGCAAGGCTAGCTGGGCCTCCTACAATGAGCAGTTCTTC
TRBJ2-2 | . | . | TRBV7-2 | CASSPTGTGELFF | TGTGCCAGCAGCCCCACAGGTACCGGGGAGCTGTTTTTT
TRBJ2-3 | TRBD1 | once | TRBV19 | CASSMGTAGVSTDTQYF | TGTGCCAGTAGTATGGGGACAGCAGGAGTTAGCACAGATACGCAGTATTTT
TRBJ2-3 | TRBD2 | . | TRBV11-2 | CASSLSRSGSDAQYF | TGTGCCAGCAGCTTATCACGCAGCGGGAGCGATGCGCAGTATTTT
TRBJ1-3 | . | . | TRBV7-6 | CASSPGAWPSGNTIYF | TGTGCCAGCAGCCCAGGGGCTTGGCCATCTGGAAACACCATATATTTT
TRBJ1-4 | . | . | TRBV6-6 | CASSYSSGGGEEKLFF | TGTGCCAGCAGTTACTCGAGTGGGGGAGGGGAAGAAAAACTGTTTTTT
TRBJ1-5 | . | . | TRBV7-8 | CASSLWGGGLGQPQHF | TGTGCCAGCAGCTTATGGGGGGGTGGGTTAGGTCAGCCCCAGCATTTT
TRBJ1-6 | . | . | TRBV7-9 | CASSSFGGGGYNSPLHF | TGTGCCAGCAGCTCTTTTGGGGGAGGCGGGTATAATTCACCCCTCCACTTT
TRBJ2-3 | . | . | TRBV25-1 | CASSDLGAGRPSTDTQYF | TGTGCCAGCAGTGATTTAGGGGCAGGCCGCCCAAGCACAGATACGCAGTATTTT
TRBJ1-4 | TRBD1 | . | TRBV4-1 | CASSPRDRGATNEKLFF | TGCGCCAGTAGCCCCCGGGACAGGGGAGCAACTAATGAAAAACTGTTTTTT
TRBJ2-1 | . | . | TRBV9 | CASSVVGGTDEQFF | TGTGCCAGCAGCGTAGTGGGGGGAACGGATGAGCAGTTCTTC
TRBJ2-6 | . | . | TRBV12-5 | CASGSTATGANVLTF | TGTGCTAGTGGTTCAACCGCTACTGGGGCCAACGTCCTGACTTTC
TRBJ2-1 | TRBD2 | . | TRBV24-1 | CATSDFRLAGESPPNEQFF | TGTGCCACCAGTGATTTTAGGCTAGCGGGAGAATCCCCCCCCAATGAGCAGTTCTTC
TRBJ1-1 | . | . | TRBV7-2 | CASSPLGRGWPGRNTEAFF | TGTGCCAGCAGCCCCCTAGGTAGGGGTTGGCCAGGGCGGAACACTGAAGCTTTCTTT
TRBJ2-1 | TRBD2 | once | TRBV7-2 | CASSFSGRGGNEQFF | TGTGCCAGCAGCTTTAGCGGGAGGGGTGGGAATGAGCAGTTCTTC
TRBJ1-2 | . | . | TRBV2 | CASSDRANYGYTF | TGTGCCAGCAGTGACAGGGCGAACTATGGCTACACCTTC
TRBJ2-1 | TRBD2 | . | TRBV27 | CASSLLAGLAGEQFF | TGTGCCAGCAGCCTACTAGCGGGACTGGCCGGTGAGCAGTTCTTC
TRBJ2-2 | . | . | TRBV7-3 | CASSLSSGGTGELFF | TGTGCCAGCAGCTTAAGTAGCGGTGGCACCGGGGAGCTGTTTTTT
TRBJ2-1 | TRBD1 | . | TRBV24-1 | CATPNKPTGGKDEQFF | TGTGCCACCCCTAATAAACCGACAGGGGGCAAGGATGAGCAGTTCTTC
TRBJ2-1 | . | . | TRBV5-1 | CASSILQYNEQFF | TGCGCCAGCAGCATTCTCCAGTACAATGAGCAGTTCTTC
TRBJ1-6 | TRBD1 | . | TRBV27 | CASSLLTGVYSPLHF | TGTGCCAGCAGTTTATTGACAGGGGTTTATTCACCCCTCCACTTT
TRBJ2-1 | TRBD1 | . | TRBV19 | CASSIQGARRERGQFF | TGTGCCAGTAGTATTCAGGGGGCGCGACGGGAACGAGGGCAGTTCTTC
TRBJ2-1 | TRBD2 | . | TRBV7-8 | CASSLGSSGIEQFF | TGTGCCAGCAGCTTAGGGTCTAGCGGGATCGAGCAGTTCTTC
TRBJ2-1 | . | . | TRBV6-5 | CASSYSGGERYNEQFF | TGTGCCAGCAGTTACTCAGGCGGCGAGCGCTACAATGAGCAGTTCTTC
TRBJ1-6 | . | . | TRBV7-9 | CASSGGTAYNSPLHF | TGTGCCAGCAGCGGAGGGACGGCCTATAATTCACCCCTCCACTTT
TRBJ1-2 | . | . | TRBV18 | CASSPGRDLYGYTF | TGTGCCAGCTCACCGGGGAGGGACCTCTATGGCTACACCTTC
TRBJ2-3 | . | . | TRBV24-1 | CATSDLEDTQYF | TGTGCCACCAGTGACCTGGAGGATACGCAGTATTTT
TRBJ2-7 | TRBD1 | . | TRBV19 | CASRPTGTAPYEQYF | TGTGCCAGTAGGCCGACCGGGACAGCCCCCTACGAGCAGTACTTC
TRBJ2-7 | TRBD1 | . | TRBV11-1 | CASSLGTGAYEQYF | TGTGCCAGCAGCTTAGGTACAGGGGCCTACGAGCAGTACTTC
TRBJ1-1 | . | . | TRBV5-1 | CASSPWTANTEAFF | TGCGCCAGCAGCCCTTGGACTGCTAACACTGAAGCTTTCTTT
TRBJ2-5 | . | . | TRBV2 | CASRTGKETQYF | TGTGCCAGCAGAACAGGGAAAGAGACCCAGTACTTC
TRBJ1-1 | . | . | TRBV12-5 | CASGLVLVAGNTEAFF | TGTGCTAGTGGTTTGGTACTAGTGGCAGGGAACACTGAAGCTTTCTTT
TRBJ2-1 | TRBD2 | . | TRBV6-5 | CASTRSGSYNEQFF | TGTGCCAGCACTCGTAGCGGGAGCTACAATGAGCAGTTCTTC
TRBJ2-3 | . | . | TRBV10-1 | CASSDAYGDDTQYF | TGCGCCAGCAGTGATGCGTACGGGGATGATACGCAGTATTTT
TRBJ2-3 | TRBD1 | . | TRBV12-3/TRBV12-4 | CASRRQGADTQYF | TGTGCCAGCCGACGACAGGGTGCAGATACGCAGTATTTT
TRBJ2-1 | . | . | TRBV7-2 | CASSLMVDRRNFF | TGTGCCAGCAGCCTGATGGTAGACAGGAGAAACTTCTTC
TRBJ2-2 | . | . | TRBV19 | CASSIRAGYTGELFF | TGTGCCAGTAGTATTCGGGCGGGATACACCGGGGAGCTGTTTTTT
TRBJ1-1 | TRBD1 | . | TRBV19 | CASRSGTENTEAFF | TGTGCCAGTAGATCCGGGACAGAGAACACTGAAGCTTTCTTT
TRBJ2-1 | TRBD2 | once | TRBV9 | CASSVDSGRGNGEQFF | TGTGCCAGCAGCGTTGATAGCGGGAGGGGAAATGGTGAGCAGTTCTTC
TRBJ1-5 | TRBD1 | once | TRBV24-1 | CATSDPRQGDRQPQHF | TGTGCCACCAGTGATCCCCGGCAGGGGGATCGTCAGCCCCAGCATTTT
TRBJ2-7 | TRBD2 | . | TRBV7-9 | CASSPKRGPNEQYF | TGTGCCAGCAGCCCTAAGCGGGGTCCTAACGAGCAGTACTTC